The clone carrying this T cell receptor beta chain occurred many times. The antigen is unknown. A universal primer site arose from template switching, and cDNA bore unique molecular identifiers. From the 5' RACE reads, TCRdb called clonotypes with MiXCR, one entry per CDR3 protein. The data show fewer than 550,000 distinct CDR3 sequences, 15% seen once. This sample is part of a study of identical twins. Study results and limitations: Monozygotic twin pairs showed more out-of-frame TCR alpha sharing than models estimated. Surplus twin overlap in beta out-of-frame sequences was less pronounced.

Healthy Caucasians, and only they, were the donors. With 0 bases clipped from V and 7 bases from J, the junction kept 3 bases outside the gene matches. Germline V gene lookup returns CDR1 SGHRS and CDR2 YFSETQ. CDR3 length: 14 amino acids. This sample was shared with a second study, whose subject was yellow fever vaccine responses in identical twins.

The chain combines TRBV5-1 with TRBJ1-4, with TRBD1 identical over 7 bases. This receptor was obtained from a young woman in good health. Sequencing used CD4+ T cells sorted from blood. The DNA of the CDR3 is TGCGCCAGCAGCTTGGAAGGGGGCAGTGAAAAACTGTTTTTT. It specifies CASSLEGGSEKLFF.